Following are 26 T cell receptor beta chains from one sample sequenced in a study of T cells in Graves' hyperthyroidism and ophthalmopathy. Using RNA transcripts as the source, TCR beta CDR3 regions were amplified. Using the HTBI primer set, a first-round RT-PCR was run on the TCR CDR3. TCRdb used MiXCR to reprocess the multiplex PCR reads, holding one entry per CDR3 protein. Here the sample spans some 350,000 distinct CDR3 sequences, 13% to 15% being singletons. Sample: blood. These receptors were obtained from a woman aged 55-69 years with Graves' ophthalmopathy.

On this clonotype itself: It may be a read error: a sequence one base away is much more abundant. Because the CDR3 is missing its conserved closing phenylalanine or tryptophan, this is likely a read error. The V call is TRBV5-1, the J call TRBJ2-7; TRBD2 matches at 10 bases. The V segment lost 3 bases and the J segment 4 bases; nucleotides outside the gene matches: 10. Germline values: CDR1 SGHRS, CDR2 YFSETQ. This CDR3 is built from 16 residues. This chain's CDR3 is CASSSNLLAGDYEQYL. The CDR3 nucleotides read TGCGCCAGCAGCTCCAACCTGCTAGCGGGAGATTACGAGCAGTACCTC.

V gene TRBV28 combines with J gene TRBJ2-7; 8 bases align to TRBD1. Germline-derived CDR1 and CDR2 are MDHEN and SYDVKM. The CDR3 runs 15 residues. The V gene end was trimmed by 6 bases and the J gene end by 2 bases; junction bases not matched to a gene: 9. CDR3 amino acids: CASRPPGQGTYEQYF. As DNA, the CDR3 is TGTGCCAGCAGACCCCCCGGACAGGGCACCTACGAGCAGTACTTC.

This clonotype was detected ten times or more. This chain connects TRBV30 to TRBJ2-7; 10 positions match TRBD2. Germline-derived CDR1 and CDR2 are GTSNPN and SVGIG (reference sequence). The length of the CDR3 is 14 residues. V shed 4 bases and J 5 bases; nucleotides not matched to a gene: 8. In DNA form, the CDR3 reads TGTGCCTGGAACCCAGCGGGAGGGCCAAACGAGCAGTACTTC. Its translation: CAWNPAGGPNEQYF.

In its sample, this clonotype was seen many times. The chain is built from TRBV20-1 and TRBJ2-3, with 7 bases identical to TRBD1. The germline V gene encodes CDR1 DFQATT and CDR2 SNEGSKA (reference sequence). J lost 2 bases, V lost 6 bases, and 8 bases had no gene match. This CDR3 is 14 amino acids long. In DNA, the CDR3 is TGCAGTGCCCCACCGGGACAGTCCACAGATACGCAGTATTTT. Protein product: CSAPPGQSTDTQYF.

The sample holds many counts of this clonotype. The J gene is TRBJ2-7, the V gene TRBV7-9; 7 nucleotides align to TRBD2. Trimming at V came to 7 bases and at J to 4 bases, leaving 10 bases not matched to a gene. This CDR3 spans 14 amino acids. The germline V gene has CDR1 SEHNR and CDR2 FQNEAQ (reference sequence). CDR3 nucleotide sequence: TGTGCCAGCACAGGGCGGGAGAAGTGGTACGAGCAGTACTTC. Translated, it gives CASTGREKWYEQYF.

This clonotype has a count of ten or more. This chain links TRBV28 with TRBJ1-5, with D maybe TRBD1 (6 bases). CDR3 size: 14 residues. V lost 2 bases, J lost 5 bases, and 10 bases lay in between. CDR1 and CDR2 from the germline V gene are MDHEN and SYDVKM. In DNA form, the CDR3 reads TGTGCCAGCAGTTTAGGTCAGGGGTATCAGCCCCAGCATTTT. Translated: CASSLGQGYQPQHF. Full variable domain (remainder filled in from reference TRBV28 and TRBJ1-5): DVKVTQSSRYLVKRTGEKVFLECVQDMDHENMFWYRQDPGLGLRLIYFSYDVKMKEKGDIPEGYSVSREKKERFSLILESASTNQTSMYLCASSLGQGYQPQHFGDGTRLSIL.

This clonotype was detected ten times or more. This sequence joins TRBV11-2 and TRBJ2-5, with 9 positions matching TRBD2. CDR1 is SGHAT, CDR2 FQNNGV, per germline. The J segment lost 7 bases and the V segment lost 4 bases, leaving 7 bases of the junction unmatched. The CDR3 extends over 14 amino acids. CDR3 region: CASSSLAGMRTQYF. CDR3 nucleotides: TGTGCCAGCAGCTCTCTAGCGGGAATGAGGACCCAGTACTTC.

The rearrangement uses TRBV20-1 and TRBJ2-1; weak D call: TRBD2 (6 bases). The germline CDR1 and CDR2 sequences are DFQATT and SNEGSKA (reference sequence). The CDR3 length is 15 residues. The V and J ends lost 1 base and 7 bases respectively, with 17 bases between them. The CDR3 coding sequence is TGCAGTGCTAGAGCTGCCGTCGGGGGACGAAATGAGCAGTTCTTC. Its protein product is CSARAAVGGRNEQFF.

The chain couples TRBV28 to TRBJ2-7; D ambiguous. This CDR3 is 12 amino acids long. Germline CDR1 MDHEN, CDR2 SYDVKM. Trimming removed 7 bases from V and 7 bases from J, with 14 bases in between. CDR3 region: CASNPGPREQYF. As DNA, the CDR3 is TGTGCCAGCAACCCCGGGCCGCGTGAGCAGTACTTC.

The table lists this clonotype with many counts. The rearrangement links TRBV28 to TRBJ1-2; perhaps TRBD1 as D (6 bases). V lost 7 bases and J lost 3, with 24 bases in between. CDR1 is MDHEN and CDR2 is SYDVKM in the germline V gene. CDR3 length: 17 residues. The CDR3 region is CASTSSSARGPDYGYTF. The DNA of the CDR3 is TGTGCCAGCACCTCTAGTTCGGCCCGGGGGCCTGACTATGGCTACACCTTC.

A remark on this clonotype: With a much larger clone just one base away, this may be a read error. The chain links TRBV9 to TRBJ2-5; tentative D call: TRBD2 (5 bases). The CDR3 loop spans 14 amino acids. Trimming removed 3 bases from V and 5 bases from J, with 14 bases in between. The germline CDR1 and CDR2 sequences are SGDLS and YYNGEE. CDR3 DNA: TGTGCCAGCAGCGCCCAGAGGGCGTCGGAGACCCAGTACTTC. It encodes CASSAQRASETQYF.

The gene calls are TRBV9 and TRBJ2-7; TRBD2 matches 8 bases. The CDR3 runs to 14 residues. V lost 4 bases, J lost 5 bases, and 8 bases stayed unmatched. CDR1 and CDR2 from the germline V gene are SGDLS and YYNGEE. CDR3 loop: CASSPSGRRDEQYF. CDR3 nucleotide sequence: TGTGCCAGCAGCCCAAGCGGGAGAAGGGACGAGCAGTACTTC.

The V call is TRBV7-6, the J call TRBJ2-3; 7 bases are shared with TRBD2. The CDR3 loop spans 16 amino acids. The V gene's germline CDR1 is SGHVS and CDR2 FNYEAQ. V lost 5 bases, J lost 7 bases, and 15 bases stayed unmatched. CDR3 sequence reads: CASSQSLAVGQNTQYF. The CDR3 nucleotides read TGTGCCAGCAGCCAGAGCCTAGCGGTCGGCCAGAATACGCAGTATTTT. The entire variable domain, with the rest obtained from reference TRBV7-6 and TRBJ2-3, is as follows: GAGVSQSPRYKVTKRGQDVALRCDPISGHVSLYWYRQALGQGPEFLTYFNYEAQQDKSGLPNDRFSAERPEGSISTLTIQRTEQRDSAMYRCASSQSLAVGQNTQYFGPGTRLTVL.

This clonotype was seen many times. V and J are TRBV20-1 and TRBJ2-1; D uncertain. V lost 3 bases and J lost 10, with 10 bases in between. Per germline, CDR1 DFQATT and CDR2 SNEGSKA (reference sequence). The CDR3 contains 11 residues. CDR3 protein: CSASPEEEQFF. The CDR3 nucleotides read TGCAGTGCTAGCCCTGAGGAGGAGCAGTTCTTC.

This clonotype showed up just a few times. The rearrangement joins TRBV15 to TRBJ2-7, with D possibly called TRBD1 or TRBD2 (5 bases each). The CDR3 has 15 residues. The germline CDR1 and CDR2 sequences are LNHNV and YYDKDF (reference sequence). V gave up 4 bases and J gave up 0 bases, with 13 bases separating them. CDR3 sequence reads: CATSKRGLSSYEQYF. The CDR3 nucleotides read TGTGCCACCAGCAAACGGGGCCTGAGCTCCTACGAGCAGTACTTC.

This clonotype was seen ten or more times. The CDR3 protein is CASSPPSDPYNEQFF. As DNA, the CDR3 is TGTGCCAGCTCACCACCTTCGGACCCTTACAATGAGCAGTTCTTC. The rearrangement uses TRBV18 and TRBJ2-1; D gene uncertain. Trimming stripped 0 bases from V and 4 bases from J, with 10 bases between. The CDR3 loop spans 15 amino acids. CDR1 is KGHSH, CDR2 LQKENI, per germline.

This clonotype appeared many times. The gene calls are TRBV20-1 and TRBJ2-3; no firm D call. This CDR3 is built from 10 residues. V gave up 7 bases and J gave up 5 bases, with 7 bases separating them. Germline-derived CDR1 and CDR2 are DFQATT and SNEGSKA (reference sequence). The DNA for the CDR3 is TGCAGTGACTTGAGAGATACGCAGTATTTT. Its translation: CSDLRDTQYF.

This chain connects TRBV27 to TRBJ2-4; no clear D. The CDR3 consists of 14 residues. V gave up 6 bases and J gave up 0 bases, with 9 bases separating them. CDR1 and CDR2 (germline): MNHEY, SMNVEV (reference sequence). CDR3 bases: TGTGCCAGCAGCACCGATCTAGCCAAAAACATTCAGTACTTC. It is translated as CASSTDLAKNIQYF.

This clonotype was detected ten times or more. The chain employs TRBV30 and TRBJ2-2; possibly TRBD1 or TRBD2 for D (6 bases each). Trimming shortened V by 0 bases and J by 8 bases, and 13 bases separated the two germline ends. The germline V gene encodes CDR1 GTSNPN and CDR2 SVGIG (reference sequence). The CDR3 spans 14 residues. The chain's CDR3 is CAWSVSGARGELFF. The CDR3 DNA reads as TGTGCCTGGAGTGTATCGGGGGCGCGAGGGGAGCTGTTTTTT.

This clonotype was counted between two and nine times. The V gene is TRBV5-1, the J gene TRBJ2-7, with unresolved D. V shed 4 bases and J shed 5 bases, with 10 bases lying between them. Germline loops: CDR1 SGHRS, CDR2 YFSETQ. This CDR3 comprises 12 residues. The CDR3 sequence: CASSAHPHEQYF. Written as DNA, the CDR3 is TGCGCCAGCAGCGCTCACCCGCACGAGCAGTACTTC.

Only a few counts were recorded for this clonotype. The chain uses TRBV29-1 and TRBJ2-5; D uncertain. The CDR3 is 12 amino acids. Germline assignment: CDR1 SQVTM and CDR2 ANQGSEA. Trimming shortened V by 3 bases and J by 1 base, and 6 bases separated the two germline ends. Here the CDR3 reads CSVERSQETQYF. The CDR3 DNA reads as TGCAGCGTTGAGCGGTCCCAAGAGACCCAGTACTTC.

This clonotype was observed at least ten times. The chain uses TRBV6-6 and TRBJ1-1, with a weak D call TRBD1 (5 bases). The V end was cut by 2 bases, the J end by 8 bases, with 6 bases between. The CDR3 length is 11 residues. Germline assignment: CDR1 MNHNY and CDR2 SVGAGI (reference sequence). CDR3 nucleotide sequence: TGTGCCAGCAGTTACGGGGGAGAAGCTTTCTTT. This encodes CASSYGGEAFF.

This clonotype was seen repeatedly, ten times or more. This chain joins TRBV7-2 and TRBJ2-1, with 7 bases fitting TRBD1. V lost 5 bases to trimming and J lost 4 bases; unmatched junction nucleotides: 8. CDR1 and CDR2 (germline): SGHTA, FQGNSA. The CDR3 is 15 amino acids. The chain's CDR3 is CASSPDRAVYNEQFF. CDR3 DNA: TGTGCCAGCAGCCCAGACAGGGCGGTATACAATGAGCAGTTCTTC.

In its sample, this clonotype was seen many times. CDR3 loop: CAWSTPGLAGGYEQFF. DNA for the CDR3: TGTGCCTGGAGTACCCCGGGACTAGCGGGAGGGTATGAGCAGTTCTTC. The chain combines TRBV30 with TRBJ2-1; TRBD2 matches 16 bases. Per germline, CDR1 GTSNPN and CDR2 SVGIG (reference sequence). The CDR3 consists of 16 residues. The V gene end was trimmed by 2 bases and the J gene end by 8 bases; junction bases not matched to a gene: 6. Drawing the rest from reference TRBV30 and TRBJ2-1, the complete variable domain is SQTIHQWPATLVQPVGSPLSLECTVEGTSNPNLYWYRQAAGRGLQLLFYSVGIGQISSEVPQNLSASRPQDRQFILSSKKLLLSDSGFYLCAWSTPGLAGGYEQFFGPGTRLTVL.

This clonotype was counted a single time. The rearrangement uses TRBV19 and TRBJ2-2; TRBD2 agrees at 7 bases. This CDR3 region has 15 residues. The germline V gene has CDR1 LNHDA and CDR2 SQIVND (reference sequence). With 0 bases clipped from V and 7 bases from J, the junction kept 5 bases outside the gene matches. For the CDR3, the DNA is TGTGCCAGTAGTATAGAGGTGGCTAGCGGCGGGGAGCTGTTTTTT. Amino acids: CASSIEVASGGELFF.

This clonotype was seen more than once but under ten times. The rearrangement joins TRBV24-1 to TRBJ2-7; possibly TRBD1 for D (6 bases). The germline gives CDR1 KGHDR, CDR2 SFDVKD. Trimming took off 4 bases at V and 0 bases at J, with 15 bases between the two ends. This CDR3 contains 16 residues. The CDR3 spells CATSEPTGPRSYEQYF. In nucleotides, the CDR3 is TGTGCCACCAGTGAGCCGACAGGACCGCGCTCCTACGAGCAGTACTTC.